Below are 21 T cell receptor beta chains sequenced from a single sample in a study of post-analysis software for immune sequencing data. Findings of the study overall: Patients had higher frequencies than controls of four to six TRBV segments, including TRBV5-6, TRBV5-1 and TRBV20-1.

Their cognate antigens are unknown. The TCR beta cDNA libraries carried unique molecular identifiers. One entry per CDR3 protein results from TCRdb running MiXCR on the PCR reads. Altogether fewer than 850,000 distinct CDR3 sequences are present, roughly 30% being singletons, with the ten largest covering 0.55% to 0.65%. Sequencing used blood. Receptors originate from a girl under 18 with multiple sclerosis.

This clonotype has a single count. CDR3 DNA sequence: TGTGCCAGCAGTTCTACAGGGGGAGGGGGGTACACCGGGGAGCTGTTTTTT. As protein: CASSSTGGGGYTGELFF. This chain connects TRBV12-3 or TRBV12-4 to TRBJ2-2, with D maybe TRBD1 (8 bases). The CDR3 is made up of 17 amino acids. V was shortened by 4 bases and J by 3 bases, with 18 bases between the two germline ends.

The chain has TRBV20-1 and TRBJ2-3, with 16 bases aligning to TRBD2. This CDR3 contains 17 residues. Losses at the gene ends were 6 bases for V and 2 bases for J; bases not matched to a gene: 8. Looked up from germline, CDR1 is DFQATT and CDR2 is SNEGSKA (reference sequence). In DNA, the CDR3 is TGCAGTGCCTCCGGGACTAGCGGGGGGGGCCTCACAGATACGCAGTATTTT. Its translation: CSASGTSGGGLTDTQYF.

This clonotype was detected a few times. This chain connects TRBV15 to TRBJ2-5, with D possibly being TRBD1 (5 bases). Germline CDR1 LNHNV, CDR2 YYDKDF (reference sequence). Trimming took off 0 bases at V and 2 bases at J, with 7 bases between the two ends. CDR3 length: 14 amino acids. CDR3 sequence (DNA): TGTGCCACCAGCAGAGATCGACAGCAAGAGACCCAGTACTTC. Translated, it gives CATSRDRQQETQYF.

This clonotype was seen a handful of times. The chain links TRBV20-1 to TRBJ1-4, with a tentative D call TRBD1 (6 bases). CDR3 length: 16 residues. Germline loops: CDR1 DFQATT, CDR2 SNEGSKA (reference sequence). V was pared by 3 bases and J by 2 bases, with 16 bases between. CDR3 loop: CSARGAGAWTNEKLFF. The CDR3 DNA sequence: TGCAGTGCTAGGGGGGCCGGTGCGTGGACTAATGAAAAACTGTTTTTT.

This clonotype was recorded a few times. This chain connects TRBV6-2 or TRBV6-3 to TRBJ2-5; tentative D call: TRBD2 (6 bases). The V end was cut by 2 bases, the J end by 3 bases, with 10 bases between. The CDR3 has 14 amino acids. Per germline, CDR1 MNHEY and CDR2 SVGEGT. DNA of the CDR3: TGTGCCAGCAGTTACAACGGGGAGGAAGAGACCCAGTACTTC. Protein: CASSYNGEEETQYF.

This clonotype came up a few times. J is TRBJ2-7 and V is TRBV27; D unclear. CDR3 length: 15 amino acids. Trimming removed 5 bases from V and 2 bases from J, with 16 bases in between. In germline, CDR1 is MNHEY, CDR2 SMNVEV (reference sequence). The CDR3 sequence is CASSLTSLGTYEQYF. As DNA, the CDR3 is TGTGCCAGCAGTCTTACGTCCCTCGGAACCTACGAGCAGTACTTC.

CDR3 residues: CASIGRRNTEAFF. The CDR3 DNA follows: TGTGCCAGCATCGGACGGAGGAACACTGAAGCTTTCTTT. The chain couples TRBV11-2 to TRBJ1-1, with D unclear. V lost 7 bases and J lost 1, with 10 bases in between. From germline, CDR1 is SGHAT and CDR2 FQNNGV. CDR3 length equals 13 residues.

There are many counts of this clonotype. The gene calls are TRBV10-2 and TRBJ2-3; D not resolved. V shed 3 bases and J shed 6 bases, with 7 bases lying between them. Germline V lookup: CDR1 WSHSY, CDR2 SAAADI. This CDR3 has 12 residues. In DNA form, the CDR3 reads TGCGCCAGCAGTGAAATGGGGGATACGCAGTATTTT. Residues: CASSEMGDTQYF.

The J gene is TRBJ2-3, the V gene TRBV20-1; TRBD2 agrees at 14 bases. The CDR3 is 19 amino acids. The germline V gene encodes CDR1 DFQATT and CDR2 SNEGSKA (reference sequence). J was trimmed by 0 bases and V by 6 bases; bases with no gene match: 14. In nucleotides, the CDR3 is TGCAGTGCCGACCACCCGGGACTAGCGGGGGACACTAGCACAGATACGCAGTATTTT. This sequence encodes CSADHPGLAGDTSTDTQYF.

This clonotype was counted a single time. The rearrangement uses TRBV20-1 and TRBJ2-4; 8 bases line up with TRBD1. TRBJ2-7 explains the end of the DNA better; the J call may be wrong. The CDR3 consists of 13 residues. Per germline, CDR1 DFQATT and CDR2 SNEGSKA (reference sequence). The CDR3 reads CSASRGRFYEQYF. CDR3 in DNA: TGCAGTGCTAGCAGGGGGCGATTCTACGAGCAGTACTTC.

A few counts support this clonotype. The chain links TRBV7-8 to TRBJ2-3, with D perhaps TRBD1 (6 bases). Trimming took 4 bases from V and 5 from J, leaving 16 bases between them. The CDR3 contains 15 residues. Germline assignment: CDR1 SGHVS and CDR2 FQNEAQ. CDR3: CASSYRAGAGDTQYF. The CDR3 DNA follows: TGTGCCAGCAGCTACAGGGCAGGGGCTGGAGATACGCAGTATTTT.

Here the CDR3 reads CASSLAPGTGIDEQYF. CDR3 nucleotides: TGCGCCAGCAGCTTGGCCCCCGGGACAGGGATCGACGAGCAGTACTTC. The chain couples TRBV5-1 to TRBJ2-7; 9 nucleotides align to TRBD1. Germline V gene sequence: CDR1 SGHRS, CDR2 YFSETQ. The J segment lost 5 bases and the V segment lost 0 bases, leaving 9 bases of the junction unmatched. The CDR3 spans 16 residues. The full variable domain, with the rest looked up from reference TRBV5-1 and TRBJ2-7, is KAGVTQTPRYLIKTRGQQVTLSCSPISGHRSVSWYQQTPGQGLQFLFEYFSETQRNKGNFPGRFSGRQFSNSRSEMNVSTLELGDSALYLCASSLAPGTGIDEQYFGPGTRLTVT.

V gene TRBV29-1 combines with J gene TRBJ2-3; 9 bases agree with TRBD2. Germline trimming cut 5 bases from V and 5 bases from J; bases unmatched to any gene: 11. This CDR3 comprises 15 residues. Per germline, CDR1 SQVTM and CDR2 ANQGSEA. DNA for the CDR3: TGCAGCGTTCGGCCCGCGGGAGGGCGAGGAGATACGCAGTATTTT. Its protein is CSVRPAGGRGDTQYF.

This chain connects TRBV7-8 to TRBJ2-1; D might be TRBD2 (7 bases). Trimming removed 8 bases from V and 7 bases from J, with 15 bases in between. Germline V gene sequence: CDR1 SGHVS, CDR2 FQNEAQ. The CDR3 consists of 13 residues. The CDR3 nucleotides are TGTGCCAGCCGAGGGGGGGGGCCAAATGAGCAGTTCTTC. It specifies CASRGGGPNEQFF.

The chain couples TRBV5-6 to TRBJ2-3; no firm D call. The germline CDR1 and CDR2 sequences are SGHDT and YYEEEE. The CDR3 loop spans 16 amino acids. V lost 1 base and J lost 2, with 14 bases in between. In nucleotides, the CDR3 is TGTGCCAGCAGCTTGTTTAGTCAGGCATACACAGATACGCAGTATTTT. It codes for CASSLFSQAYTDTQYF.

The CDR3 is CSVAIRVGGTFTGELFF. DNA for the CDR3: TGCAGCGTTGCTATTAGGGTGGGCGGGACTTTCACCGGGGAGCTGTTTTTT. V and J are TRBV29-1 and TRBJ2-2; D possibly corresponds to TRBD2 (6 bases). V gave up 4 bases and J gave up 4 bases, with 22 bases separating them. Germline CDR1 is SQVTM and CDR2 is ANQGSEA. The CDR3 runs to 17 residues.

Note on this clonotype: This sequence may be a read error, since a much larger clone differs from it by one base. V is TRBV15 and J is TRBJ2-1; perhaps TRBD1 as D (5 bases). Between the trimmed V and J ends, which lost 3 bases and 2 bases, there was a span of 17 bases. This CDR3 region has 17 residues. Germline-derived CDR1 and CDR2 are LNHNV and YYDKDF (reference sequence). The CDR3 loop is CATSSGPLIRAYNEQFF. The DNA of the CDR3 is TGTGCCACCAGCAGTGGCCCATTGATCAGGGCCTACAATGAGCAGTTCTTC.

The rearrangement uses TRBV29-1 and TRBJ2-3; 7 bases map to TRBD1. Trimming removed 4 bases from V and 3 bases from J; junction bases left unmatched: 7. The CDR3 has 14 residues. Germline V gene lookup returns CDR1 SQVTM and CDR2 ANQGSEA. As DNA, the CDR3 is TGCAGCGTTGGAGGGGGCTGGTCGACAGATACGCAGTATTTT. This encodes CSVGGGWSTDTQYF.

This chain joins TRBV10-3 and TRBJ1-1; 8 bases fit TRBD1. Looked up from germline, CDR1 is ENHRY and CDR2 is SYGVKD. V was clipped by 4 bases and J by 4 bases; unmatched bases: 2. CDR3 length: 13 amino acids. CDR3 amino acids: CAISAGQGTEAFF. As DNA, the CDR3 is TGTGCCATCAGTGCCGGACAGGGCACTGAAGCTTTCTTT.

This chain uses TRBV7-2 with TRBJ2-1; 10 bases align to TRBD2. Germline assignment: CDR1 SGHTA and CDR2 FQGNSA. The ends lost 3 bases at V and 4 bases at J; junction bases unmatched: 12. The CDR3 is made up of 18 amino acids. The CDR3, as DNA: TGTGCCAGCAGCTTCGAAGACAGATTAGCGGGGGGATACAATGAGCAGTTCTTC. It specifies CASSFEDRLAGGYNEQFF.

The chain couples TRBV5-1 to TRBJ2-1, with D possibly matching TRBD2 (5 bases). Germline V lookup: CDR1 SGHRS, CDR2 YFSETQ. The CDR3 has 18 residues. V lost 0 bases, J lost 0 bases, and 16 bases lay in between. The CDR3 loop reads CASSLGVGFSGSYNEQFF. Written as DNA, the CDR3 is TGCGCCAGCAGCTTGGGAGTAGGGTTCAGCGGCTCCTACAATGAGCAGTTCTTC. Complete variable domain (other parts from reference TRBV5-1 and TRBJ2-1): KAGVTQTPRYLIKTRGQQVTLSCSPISGHRSVSWYQQTPGQGLQFLFEYFSETQRNKGNFPGRFSGRQFSNSRSEMNVSTLELGDSALYLCASSLGVGFSGSYNEQFFGPGTRLTVL.